Here is one T cell receptor (beta chain) with its context. This entry is derived from a study of PD-L1 blockade in urothelial cancer. CDR3 length equals 16 residues. Germline CDR1 and CDR2: SGHTA and FQGNSA. The V gene end was trimmed by 5 bases and the J gene end by 4 bases; junction bases not matched to a gene: 10. Sequencing used immunoSEQ multiplex PCR; TCRdb keeps in-frame clones, though not all of them. This table holds more than 90,000 clones, around nine tenths found once. Time point reported: pretreatment peripheral blood. The V gene is TRBV7-2, the J gene TRBJ1-4; the match to TRBD1 covers 7 bases. This TCR was recovered from a man aged 55 to 69 with urothelial cancer. Sample: PBMCs, taken around atezolizumab (anti-PD-L1) treatment. CDR3 sequence reads: CASSPSRDRLNEKLFF. As DNA, the CDR3 is TGTGCCAGCAGCCCAAGCCGGGACAGACTTAATGAAAAACTGTTTTTT.